Shown below are 20 T cell receptor beta chains from a single sample sequenced in a study of OX40 agonist ivuxolimab in advanced cancers. TCRdb keeps only in-frame clones here, not all; method: immunoSEQ multiplex PCR. The sample carries 77,000 or so clones, 94% recorded once. The material sequenced was CD4+ or CD8+ T cells sorted from blood, taken in a trial of the OX40 agonist ivuxolimab. These receptors came from an adult with an advanced solid tumor such as melanoma, head and neck, liver or kidney cancer.

This chain uses TRBV7-2 with TRBJ2-1; TRBD1 might be the D (5 bases). The V and J ends lost 1 base and 3 bases respectively, with 7 bases between them. Germline V CDR1 and CDR2: SGHTA, FQGNSA. CDR3 length equals 14 residues. CDR3 protein: CASSLEDNYNEQFF. DNA for the CDR3: TGTGCCAGCAGCTTAGAGGACAACTACAATGAGCAGTTCTTC.

This clone showed up just once. This sequence joins TRBV7-9 and TRBJ2-5, with 7 nucleotides matching TRBD1. Germline V gene lookup returns CDR1 SEHNR and CDR2 FQNEAQ (reference sequence). Unmatched junction bases numbered 6, after V lost 7 bases and J lost 1 base. This CDR3 is 14 amino acids long. DNA of the CDR3: TGTGCCAGCACCCCGCCAGGGGGCCAAGAGACCCAGTACTTC. Encoded protein: CASTPPGGQETQYF.

The rearrangement joins TRBV6-6 to TRBJ1-1, with no clear D. In germline, CDR1 is MNHNY, CDR2 SVGAGI (reference sequence). The V end lost 4 bases, the J end lost 2 bases, and 11 bases lay between the germline ends. This CDR3 is built from 14 residues. The CDR3 DNA sequence: TGTGCCAGCAGTTCCCCGACAATTAACACTGAAGCTTTCTTT. This gives the protein CASSSPTINTEAFF.

This clone was observed once. This chain's CDR3 is CASRGRTGQFYEGGNTIYF. CDR3 DNA: TGTGCCAGCAGGGGAAGGACAGGCCAATTCTACGAGGGTGGAAACACCATATATTTT. The chain carries TRBV21-1 and TRBJ1-3; the table's D call TRBD1 went unverified against the DNA. TRBV21-1 is noted as a pseudogene. CDR3 length equals 19 residues.

This clone came up once. The CDR3 sequence is CASSQDPASGYEQYF. CDR3 in DNA: TGCGCCAGCAGCCAAGATCCGGCTAGCGGGTACGAGCAGTACTTC. This rearrangement joins TRBV4-3 to TRBJ2-7; TRBD2 matches 8 bases. After removal of 0 bases from V and 4 bases from J, the junction contained 5 bases not matched to a gene. Germline V lookup: CDR1 LGHNA, CDR2 YSLEER. The CDR3 length is 15 residues.

The genes are TRBV30 and TRBJ1-3; D gene uncertain. The CDR3 loop spans 11 amino acids. Germline CDR1 GTSNPN, CDR2 SVGIG (reference sequence). V shed 7 bases and J shed 2 bases, with 6 bases lying between them. Written as DNA, the CDR3 is TGTGCCTACCCCACTGGAAACACCATATATTTT. It translates to CAYPTGNTIYF.

As to this clone: The same CDR3 arises from other DNA sequences in this sample as well. The gene calls are TRBV30 and TRBJ1-1, with D possibly being TRBD1 (5 bases). Germline CDR1 and CDR2: GTSNPN and SVGIG (reference sequence). Between the trimmed V and J ends, which lost 2 bases and 1 base, there was a span of 8 bases. The CDR3 consists of 13 residues. Written as DNA, the CDR3 is TGTGCCTGGAGTTGGGGACCGAACACTGAAGCTTTCTTT. This codes for CAWSWGPNTEAFF.

The rearrangement uses TRBV10-3 and TRBJ2-5, with 7 positions matching TRBD1. With 1 base clipped from V and 5 bases from J, the junction kept 7 bases outside the gene matches. This CDR3 comprises 15 residues. Germline V gene data show CDR1 as ENHRY and CDR2 as SYGVKD. The CDR3 region is CAISELIGGLETQYF. The CDR3 coding sequence is TGTGCCATCAGTGAGTTGATAGGGGGCTTGGAGACCCAGTACTTC.

The chain carries TRBV6-6 and TRBJ2-1, with 14 bases identical to TRBD2. In germline, CDR1 is MNHNY, CDR2 SVGAGI (reference sequence). This CDR3 spans 15 amino acids. Trimming at V came to 2 bases and at J to 14 bases, leaving 8 bases not matched to a gene. The CDR3 loop reads CASSYQTSGGAWEFF. The CDR3 DNA reads TGTGCCAGCAGTTACCAGACTAGCGGGGGGGCCTGGGAGTTCTTC.

This clone was found once. V and J are TRBV5-1 and TRBJ1-1; TRBD1 matches 7 bases. Unmatched junction bases numbered 6, after V lost 4 bases and J lost 0 bases. Germline CDR1 and CDR2: SGHRS and YFSETQ. This CDR3 is 15 amino acids long. The chain's CDR3 is CASSQWDRMNTEAFF. The CDR3, as DNA: TGCGCCAGCAGCCAATGGGACAGAATGAACACTGAAGCTTTCTTT.

V and J are TRBV25-1 and TRBJ1-2; D not resolved. Between the trimmed V and J ends, which lost 5 bases and 5 bases, there was a span of 15 bases. This CDR3 contains 14 residues. Germline assignment: CDR1 MGHDK and CDR2 SYGVNS. Here the CDR3 DNA reads TGTGCCAGCAGTCCCTCCTATGGCCTGTATGGCTACACCTTC. Its translation: CASSPSYGLYGYTF.

V is TRBV7-9 and J is TRBJ2-7; TRBD1 agrees at 7 bases. Germline assignment: CDR1 SEHNR and CDR2 FQNEAQ (reference sequence). CDR3 length: 15 amino acids. The V gene end was trimmed by 5 bases and the J gene end by 2 bases; junction bases not matched to a gene: 9. CDR3 DNA sequence: TGTGCCAGCAGCCTAGAACAGGGGATGGCCTACGAGCAGTACTTC. Its translation is CASSLEQGMAYEQYF.

The chain employs TRBV11-3 and TRBJ2-2, with D hard to call. This CDR3 is built from 16 residues. Deletions cut 1 base from V and 4 bases from J, with 13 bases between. Germline values: CDR1 SGHNT, CDR2 YENEEA. The chain's CDR3 is CASSLGGIPLTGELFF. In DNA, the CDR3 is TGTGCCAGCAGCTTAGGAGGCATCCCCCTCACCGGGGAGCTGTTTTTT.

V usage is TRBV9 and J usage is TRBJ2-7; D may be TRBD2 (7 bases). This CDR3 comprises 15 residues. V lost 0 bases to trimming and J lost 2 bases, with 12 bases between them. From germline, CDR1 is SGDLS and CDR2 YYNGEE. CDR3 coding DNA: TGTGCCAGCAGCGTAGAGGGGGGGGCAACCTACGAGCAGTACTTC. It yields the protein CASSVEGGATYEQYF.

This clone was counted a single time. This rearrangement joins TRBV7-2 to TRBJ2-1; D unclear. The CDR3 has 14 residues. Trimming removed 2 bases from V and 3 bases from J, with 8 bases in between. Germline loops: CDR1 SGHTA, CDR2 FQGNSA. CDR3 sequence reads: CASSLPTGYNEQFF. The CDR3 DNA follows: TGTGCCAGCAGCTTACCCACCGGCTACAATGAGCAGTTCTTC.

In its sample, this clone was seen a few times. The chain recombines TRBV7-3 with TRBJ2-2; D ambiguous. Germline V gives CDR1 SGHTA, CDR2 FQGTGA. The CDR3 is 13 residues long. V gave up 0 bases and J gave up 4 bases, with 3 bases separating them. CDR3 in DNA: TGTGCCAGCAGCTTAACGGCCACCGGGGAGCTGTTTTTT. It specifies CASSLTATGELFF.

The rearrangement links TRBV7-6 to TRBJ1-1; a weak D match, TRBD1 (6 bases). V lost 1 base, J lost 2 bases, and 11 bases lay in between. CDR3 size: 15 residues. Germline V gene lookup returns CDR1 SGHVS and CDR2 FNYEAQ. This CDR3 is CASSLGGALNTEAFF. The DNA of the CDR3 is TGTGCCAGCAGCTTAGGGGGGGCTTTAAACACTGAAGCTTTCTTT.

The chain joins TRBV4-3 to TRBJ1-4; D remains unclear. Trimming removed 0 bases at V and 6 bases at J, with 14 bases between. Germline assignment: CDR1 LGHNA and CDR2 YSLEER. The CDR3 spans 16 residues. CDR3 sequence: CASSQDPGPAYEKLFF. CDR3 coding DNA: TGCGCCAGCAGCCAAGATCCAGGCCCGGCGTATGAAAAACTGTTTTTT.

J is TRBJ2-1 and V is TRBV4-2, with 7 bases lining up with TRBD2. Trimming at V came to 5 bases and at J to 8 bases, leaving 12 bases not matched to a gene. The V gene's germline CDR1 is LGHNA and CDR2 YNFKEQ. This CDR3 has 15 residues. In DNA, the CDR3 is TGTGCCAGCAGCGTAGCAAAAGCGGGGACCTATGAGCAGTTCTTC. As protein: CASSVAKAGTYEQFF.

The rearrangement joins TRBV5-6 to TRBJ2-6; 11 bases match TRBD1. This CDR3 is 17 amino acids long. With 4 bases clipped from V and 2 bases from J, the junction kept 5 bases outside the gene matches. Germline V CDR1 and CDR2: SGHDT, YYEEEE. In DNA form, the CDR3 reads TGTGCCAGCAGCCCACGGGACAGGGGGACTGGGGCCAACGTCCTGACTTTC. Protein sequence: CASSPRDRGTGANVLTF. Full variable domain (rest looked up from reference TRBV5-6 and TRBJ2-6): DAGVTQSPTHLIKTRGQQVTLRCSPKSGHDTVSWYQQALGQGPQFIFQYYEEEERQRGNFPDRFSGHQFPNYSSELNVNALLLGDSALYLCASSPRDRGTGANVLTFGAGSRLTVL.